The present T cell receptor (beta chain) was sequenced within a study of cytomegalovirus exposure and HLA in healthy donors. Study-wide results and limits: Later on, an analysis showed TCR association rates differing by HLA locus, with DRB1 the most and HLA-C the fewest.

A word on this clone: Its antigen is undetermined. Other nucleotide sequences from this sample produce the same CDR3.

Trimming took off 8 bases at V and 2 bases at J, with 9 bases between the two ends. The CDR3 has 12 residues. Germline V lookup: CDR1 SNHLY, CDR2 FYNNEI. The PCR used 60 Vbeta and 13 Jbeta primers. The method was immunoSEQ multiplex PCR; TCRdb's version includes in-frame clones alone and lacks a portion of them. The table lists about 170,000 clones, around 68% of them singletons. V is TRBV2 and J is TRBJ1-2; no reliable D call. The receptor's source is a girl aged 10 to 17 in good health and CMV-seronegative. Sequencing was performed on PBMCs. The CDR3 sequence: CASGAANYGYTF. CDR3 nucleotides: TGTGCCAGCGGAGCAGCGAACTATGGCTACACCTTC. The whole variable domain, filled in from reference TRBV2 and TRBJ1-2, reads EPEVTQTPSHQVTQMGQEVILRCVPISNHLYFYWYRQILGQKVEFLVSFYNNEISEKSEIFDDQFSVERPDGSNFTLKIRSTKLEDSAMYFCASGAANYGYTFGSGTRLTVV.